Shown below are 28 T cell receptor beta chains from a single sample sequenced in a study of blood T cell repertoires in COVID-19. Libraries were prepared by immunoSEQ multiplex PCR; TCRdb keeps only in-frame clonotypes and omits some of them. This sample has around 97,000 clones, with approximately 90% found just once. The material sequenced was peripheral blood. Receptors originate from a human donor in a cohort sampled during active COVID-19.

This clone was picked up one time. The chain uses TRBV6-5 and TRBJ2-1, with 7 positions matching TRBD1. Germline V gives CDR1 MNHEY, CDR2 SVGAGI. The CDR3 is made up of 13 amino acids. The V gene end was trimmed by 6 bases and the J gene end by 9 bases; junction bases not matched to a gene: 8. The CDR3 coding sequence is TGTGCCAGCAGCAAGGGGGCGCAGGTTGAGCAGTTCTTC. Translation gives CASSKGAQVEQFF.

The chain has TRBV10-2 and TRBJ2-7; 9 bases map to TRBD2. CDR3 size: 16 residues. After removal of 7 bases from V and 0 bases from J, the junction contained 10 bases not matched to a gene. CDR1 is WSHSY, CDR2 SAAADI, per germline. DNA for the CDR3: TGCGCCAGCAAAGGTAGTCTAGCGGGGAGCTCCTACGAGCAGTACTTC. Protein product: CASKGSLAGSSYEQYF.

The gene calls are TRBV5-6 and TRBJ1-2; tentatively, D is TRBD1 (6 bases). From germline, CDR1 is SGHDT and CDR2 YYEEEE. The CDR3 has 14 amino acids. Trimming removed 1 base at V and 4 bases at J, with 11 bases between. The CDR3 loop reads CASSLTGRSYGYTF. In DNA form, the CDR3 reads TGTGCCAGCAGCTTGACAGGGAGAAGCTATGGCTACACCTTC. Full variable domain (missing parts from reference TRBV5-6 and TRBJ1-2): DAGVTQSPTHLIKTRGQQVTLRCSPKSGHDTVSWYQQALGQGPQFIFQYYEEEERQRGNFPDRFSGHQFPNYSSELNVNALLLGDSALYLCASSLTGRSYGYTFGSGTRLTVV.

The chain links TRBV6-5 to TRBJ1-1; TRBD1 agrees at 8 bases. The CDR3 sequence is 15 residues long. Germline lookup yields CDR1 MNHEY and CDR2 SVGAGI. V was clipped by 2 bases and J by 0 bases; unmatched bases: 2. In DNA, the CDR3 is TGTGCCAGCAGTTACACGACAGGGGTGAACACTGAAGCTTTCTTT. Its translation: CASSYTTGVNTEAFF.

CDR3 residues: CASSLDPTGGVNYGYTF. CDR3 in DNA: TGTGCCAGCAGCTTAGATCCCACAGGAGGGGTGAACTATGGCTACACCTTC. This chain connects TRBV11-2 to TRBJ1-2; possibly TRBD1 for D (5 bases). CDR3 length equals 17 residues. Per germline, CDR1 SGHAT and CDR2 FQNNGV. V lost 0 bases, J lost 2 bases, and 16 bases lay in between.

The CDR3 sequence is CASSLGGLVTEAFF. Written as DNA, the CDR3 is TGTGCCAGCAGTTTGGGGGGGTTGGTGACTGAAGCTTTCTTT. The V and J genes are TRBV28 and TRBJ1-1; D perhaps matches TRBD1 (5 bases). Germline assignment: CDR1 MDHEN and CDR2 SYDVKM. The CDR3 loop spans 14 amino acids. Trimming took 3 bases from V and 5 from J, leaving 13 bases between them.

V is TRBV13 and J is TRBJ2-7; 8 nucleotides agree with TRBD1. The length of the CDR3 is 19 residues. V was pared by 4 bases and J by 0 bases, with 17 bases of the junction left unmatched. CDR1 is PRHDT and CDR2 is FYEKMQ in the germline V gene (reference sequence). The DNA of the CDR3 is TGTGCCAGCAGCTCCACGGACAGGGAATTCAGTAAGAGCTCCTACGAGCAGTACTTC. Encoded protein: CASSSTDREFSKSSYEQYF.

This rearrangement joins TRBV5-1 to TRBJ2-7; no firm D call. CDR3 length equals 14 residues. V was pared by 0 bases and J by 5 bases, with 12 bases between. Germline V gives CDR1 SGHRS, CDR2 YFSETQ. The CDR3 coding sequence is TGCGCCAGCAGCTTGGGAGTCGCCCGTCACGAGCAGTACTTC. Protein sequence: CASSLGVARHEQYF.

V is TRBV5-1 and J is TRBJ2-2; possible D gene TRBD1, 8 bases. The CDR3 length is 14 residues. The ends were cut back, 4 bases at V and 5 bases at J, with 12 bases in the middle. Looked up from germline, CDR1 is SGHRS and CDR2 is YFSETQ. CDR3 coding DNA: TGCGCCAGCAGCGCACAGGGGGGGACCGGGGAGCTGTTTTTT. This sequence encodes CASSAQGGTGELFF.

This clone was counted many times. This rearrangement joins TRBV7-3 to TRBJ1-3; TRBD1 might be the D (6 bases). Germline CDR1 and CDR2: SGHTA and FQGTGA. This CDR3 is 15 amino acids long. The V end was cut by 5 bases, the J end by 0 bases, with 11 bases between. The DNA for the CDR3 is TGTGCCAGCAGCCTACAGGGCAGCTCTGGAAACACCATATATTTT. This encodes CASSLQGSSGNTIYF.

This clone was recorded only once. This same CDR3 is encoded by further DNA sequences in the sample. The V gene is TRBV5-6, the J gene TRBJ1-1, with 11 bases aligning to TRBD1. J gave up 5 bases and V 3 bases, and 6 bases lay outside the gene matches. This CDR3 region has 15 residues. CDR1 and CDR2 (germline): SGHDT, YYEEEE. The CDR3 region is CASSSSGTGGTEAFF. CDR3 coding DNA: TGTGCCAGCAGCTCTAGTGGGACAGGGGGTACTGAAGCTTTCTTT.

This clone appeared a single time. The chain is built from TRBV7-2 and TRBJ1-1; 10 bases line up with TRBD1. The CDR3 extends over 15 amino acids. The V segment lost 5 bases and the J segment 4 bases; nucleotides outside the gene matches: 7. Germline CDR1 is SGHTA and CDR2 is FQGNSA. The CDR3 spells CASSIQWTGGTEAFF. The CDR3 bases are TGTGCCAGCAGCATACAGTGGACAGGGGGCACTGAAGCTTTCTTT.

This chain connects TRBV12-5 to TRBJ2-1, with 8 bases lining up with TRBD1. V lost 4 bases and J lost 9; bases outside the gene matches: 11. This CDR3 is built from 15 residues. Germline lookup yields CDR1 LGHNT and CDR2 FRNRAP. The CDR3 DNA sequence: TGTGCTAGTGGTTGTAGGGACAGGCCGTACGGTGAGCAGTTCTTC. Its protein product is CASGCRDRPYGEQFF.

This clone was found a few times. The genes are TRBV9 and TRBJ2-2, with D perhaps matching TRBD2 (6 bases). The V end lost 6 bases, the J end lost 3 bases, and 15 bases lay between the germline ends. This CDR3 is built from 15 residues. Germline V lookup: CDR1 SGDLS, CDR2 YYNGEE. The CDR3 DNA reads TGTGCCAGCACCCTCGGCGGGGTTCACACCGGGGAGCTGTTTTTT. Translated: CASTLGGVHTGELFF.

The chain is built from TRBV19 and TRBJ1-1, with a tentative D call TRBD1 (6 bases). V dropped 6 bases and J dropped 6 bases, with 14 bases sitting between them. Germline V gives CDR1 LNHDA, CDR2 SQIVND (reference sequence). CDR3 length: 13 residues. CDR3 in DNA: TGTGCCAGTAGGGCACAGGGTGACGCTGAAGCTTTCTTT. This translates into CASRAQGDAEAFF.

The chain joins TRBV19 to TRBJ1-4; D ambiguous. Germline V lookup: CDR1 LNHDA, CDR2 SQIVND (reference sequence). The V end was cut by 3 bases, the J end by 8 bases, with 13 bases between. CDR3 length: 14 amino acids. The CDR3 DNA is TGTGCCAGTAGTATGTCTGGGCCAGGCGAAAAACTGTTTTTT. Translation gives CASSMSGPGEKLFF.

The chain uses TRBV6-5 and TRBJ2-1, with 7 bases lining up with TRBD1. Germline V gene lookup returns CDR1 MNHEY and CDR2 SVGAGI. CDR3 length: 14 amino acids. V shed 5 bases and J 8 bases; nucleotides not matched to a gene: 9. CDR3 bases: TGTGCCAGCAGTCACCCACAGGGGCTCCATGAGCAGTTCTTC. Protein product: CASSHPQGLHEQFF.

The chain links TRBV10-1 to TRBJ2-3; 11 bases are shared with TRBD2. Trimming at V came to 2 bases and at J to 4 bases, leaving 5 bases not matched to a gene. Germline loops: CDR1 WNHNN, CDR2 SYGVQD (reference sequence). The CDR3 is 16 residues long. The CDR3, as DNA: TGCGCCAGCAGTGAGGATCTAGCGGGGGGCCCAGATACGCAGTATTTT. It translates to CASSEDLAGGPDTQYF.

This chain joins TRBV12-5 and TRBJ2-3; D ambiguous. The CDR3 extends over 13 amino acids. V gave up 0 bases and J gave up 4 bases, with 5 bases separating them. Looked up from germline, CDR1 is LGHNT and CDR2 is FRNRAP. The CDR3 here is CASGLVTADTQYF. The CDR3 DNA sequence: TGTGCTAGTGGTTTGGTAACGGCAGATACGCAGTATTTT.

The chain has TRBV27 and TRBJ2-7; TRBD2 matches 14 bases. The V segment lost 4 bases and the J segment 4 bases; nucleotides outside the gene matches: 3. CDR1 MNHEY and CDR2 SMNVEV come from the germline V gene (reference sequence). The CDR3 has 15 amino acids. The CDR3 reads CASSSTSGGVYEQYF. DNA for the CDR3: TGTGCCAGCAGTTCGACTAGCGGGGGGGTTTACGAGCAGTACTTC.

The gene calls are TRBV5-4 and TRBJ2-2; no firm D call. The CDR3 sequence is 15 residues long. Germline loops: CDR1 SGHNT, CDR2 YYREEE (reference sequence). V was shortened by 0 bases and J by 4 bases, with 10 bases between the two germline ends. CDR3 sequence: CASSLVGRSTGELFF. In DNA, the CDR3 is TGTGCCAGCAGCTTGGTCGGCCGGAGCACCGGGGAGCTGTTTTTT. Combining the CDR3 with reference TRBV5-4 and TRBJ2-2 gives the whole variable domain ETGVTQSPTHLIKTRGQQVTLRCSSQSGHNTVSWYQQALGQGPQFIFQYYREEENGRGNFPPRFSGLQFPNYSSELNVNALELDDSALYLCASSLVGRSTGELFFGEGSRLTVL.

Ten or more counts support this clone. V gene TRBV6-6 combines with J gene TRBJ2-7, with D hard to call. The V and J ends lost 0 bases and 4 bases respectively, with 7 bases between them. CDR1 MNHNY and CDR2 SVGAGI come from the germline V gene (reference sequence). The CDR3 has 13 amino acids. The CDR3 nucleotides read TGTGCCAGCAGTTACTCCCGTGTATACGAGCAGTACTTC. Encoded protein: CASSYSRVYEQYF.

This chain connects TRBV10-1 to TRBJ2-4; D is possibly TRBD2 (6 bases). The CDR3 is 15 residues long. V was cut by 3 bases and J by 1 base, with 10 bases left in between. Germline CDR1 and CDR2: WNHNN and SYGVQD (reference sequence). This CDR3 reads CASSESRGAKNIQYF. In DNA, the CDR3 is TGCGCCAGCAGTGAATCCCGGGGGGCCAAAAACATTCAGTACTTC.

The CDR3 spells CASRNSPNYGYTF. CDR3 DNA: TGTGCCAGCAGAAATAGTCCTAACTATGGCTACACCTTC. This chain joins TRBV6-5 and TRBJ1-2; D is unresolved. V lost 6 bases and J 0 bases, leaving 8 bases between the germline ends. The CDR3 runs to 13 residues. The germline CDR1 and CDR2 sequences are MNHEY and SVGAGI.

V usage is TRBV19 and J usage is TRBJ1-1, with D possibly TRBD1 on 5 matching bases. In germline, CDR1 is LNHDA, CDR2 SQIVND (reference sequence). This CDR3 spans 15 amino acids. Trimming took 9 bases from V and 4 from J, leaving 21 bases between them. CDR3 amino acids: CASSAPGRVRTEAFF. In DNA form, the CDR3 reads TGTGCCAGCTCAGCCCCCGGCAGGGTACGCACTGAAGCTTTCTTT.

The chain couples TRBV6-5 to TRBJ2-5, with 10 positions matching TRBD2. After removal of 5 bases from V and 1 base from J, the junction contained 4 bases not matched to a gene. CDR1 and CDR2 (germline): MNHEY, SVGAGI. The CDR3 runs to 15 residues. CDR3 coding DNA: TGTGCCAGCAGTCCCGTAGCGGGGGGCCAAGAGACCCAGTACTTC. Translating gives CASSPVAGGQETQYF.

The chain has TRBV3-1 (or the pseudogene TRBV3-2) and TRBJ1-1, with a possible D match to TRBD1 (5 bases). Germline assignment: CDR1 LGHDT and CDR2 YNNKEL (reference sequence). The CDR3 covers 14 residues. V was cut by 4 bases and J by 1 base, with 10 bases left in between. This CDR3 reads CASSPSGQNTEAFF. In nucleotides, the CDR3 is TGTGCCAGCAGCCCGTCAGGACAGAACACTGAAGCTTTCTTT.

The gene calls are TRBV6-2 or TRBV6-3 and TRBJ1-2, with D tentatively TRBD1 (6 bases). Germline V lookup: CDR1 MNHEY, CDR2 SVGEGT. Trimming took off 3 bases at V and 8 bases at J, with 16 bases between the two ends. The CDR3 is made up of 14 amino acids. The DNA for the CDR3 is TGTGCCAGCAGTTATTCACAGACAGGCAGGGGCTACACCTTC. Translated, it gives CASSYSQTGRGYTF.